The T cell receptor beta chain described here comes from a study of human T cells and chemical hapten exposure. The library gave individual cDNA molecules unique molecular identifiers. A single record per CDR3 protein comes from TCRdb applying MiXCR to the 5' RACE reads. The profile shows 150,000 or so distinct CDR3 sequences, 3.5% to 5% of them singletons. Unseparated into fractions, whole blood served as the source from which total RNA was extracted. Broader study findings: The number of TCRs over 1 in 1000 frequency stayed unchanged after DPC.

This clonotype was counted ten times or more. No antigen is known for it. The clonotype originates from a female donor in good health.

The CDR3 is CASSPGQGPREYF. CDR3 nucleotide sequence: TGTGCCAGCAGCCCCGGACAGGGCCCCAGGGAGTACTTC. The chain employs TRBV28 and TRBJ2-7; TRBD1 matches 8 bases. Germline V gene data show CDR1 as MDHEN and CDR2 as SYDVKM. The CDR3 has 13 residues. The V and J ends lost 6 bases and 11 bases, in that order; junction bases with no gene match: 12.